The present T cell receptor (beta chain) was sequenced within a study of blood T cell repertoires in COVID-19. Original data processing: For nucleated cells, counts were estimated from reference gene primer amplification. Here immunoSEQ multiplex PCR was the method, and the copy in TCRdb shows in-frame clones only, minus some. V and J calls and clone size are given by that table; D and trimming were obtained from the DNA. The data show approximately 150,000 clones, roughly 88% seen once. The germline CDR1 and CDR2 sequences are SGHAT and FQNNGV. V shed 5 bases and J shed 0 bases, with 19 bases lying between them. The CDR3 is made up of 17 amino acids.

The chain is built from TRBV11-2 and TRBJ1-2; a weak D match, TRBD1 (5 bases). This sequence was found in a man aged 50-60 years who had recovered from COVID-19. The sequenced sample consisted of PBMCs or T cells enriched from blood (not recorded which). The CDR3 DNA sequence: TGTGCCAGCAGCCGGGGGGTTTCAGGTTCTCCTAACTATGGCTACACCTTC. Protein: CASSRGVSGSPNYGYTF.